This paragraph covers one T cell receptor (beta chain) sequence. No antigen is known for it. The data were obtained in a study of STAT5B mutations in CD4+ large granular lymphocyte leukemia. Overall study results and limits: Main leukemic clonotypes were patient-specific, but about 26% appeared at low frequency elsewhere. CD4-sorted patient repertoires seemed more clonal than healthy CD4+ repertoires.

Study processing details: The detection floor for productive clonotype frequency was 2.59 x 10-5. Only in-frame clones appear in the TCRdb table, and some are missing; sequencing was by immunoSEQ multiplex PCR. V, J and clone size were drawn from that table, and D and trimming were deduced from the DNA. The sample lists over 35,000 clones, around 81% occurring once. The clonotype originates from a human donor in good health. The sequencing sample was made of CD4+ T cells from blood buffy coats.

CDR3 sequence reads: CASSGWTGARYEQYF. CDR3 coding DNA: TGTGCCAGCAGCGGATGGACTGGAGCCCGTTACGAGCAGTACTTC. The rearrangement uses TRBV6-1 and TRBJ2-7; TRBD2 might be the D (5 bases). CDR3 size: 15 residues. Germline assignment: CDR1 MNHNS and CDR2 SASEGT. The ends were cut back, 6 bases at V and 4 bases at J, with 19 bases in the middle.